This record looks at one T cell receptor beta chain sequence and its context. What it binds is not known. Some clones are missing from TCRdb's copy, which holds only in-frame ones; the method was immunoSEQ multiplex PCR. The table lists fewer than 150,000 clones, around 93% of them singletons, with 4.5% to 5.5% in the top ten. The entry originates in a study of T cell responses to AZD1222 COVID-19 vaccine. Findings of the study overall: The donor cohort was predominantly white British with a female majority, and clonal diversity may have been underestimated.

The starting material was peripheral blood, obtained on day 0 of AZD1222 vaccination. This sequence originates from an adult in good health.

The CDR3 DNA sequence: TGTGCCACCAGTGATTCGGCGGGAGTAGGCAATGAGCAGTTCTTC. It specifies CATSDSAGVGNEQFF. The chain couples TRBV24-1 to TRBJ2-1, with TRBD2 matching over 7 bases. With 2 bases clipped from V and 6 bases from J, the junction kept 6 bases outside the gene matches. From germline, CDR1 is KGHDR and CDR2 SFDVKD. The CDR3 sequence is 15 residues long.